The table lists the clone carrying this T cell receptor (beta chain) with a few counts. The data were taken from a study of patients and donors after allogeneic stem cell transplantation. TCRdb reprocessed the RT-PCR reads via MiXCR and lists one record per CDR3 protein. This sample yields 150,000 to 250,000 distinct CDR3 sequences, of which less than 45% are seen a single time; 33% belongs to the top ten. Per germline, CDR1 SEHNR and CDR2 FQNEAQ (reference sequence). V gave up 10 bases and J gave up 9 bases; unmatched junction bases: 7. CDR3 length: 13 amino acids. The source is a human donor who was either an allogeneic HSCT recipient or a stem cell or donor lymphocyte infusion donor (not recorded which). It is not recorded whose cells these are; they may come from a transplant donor. This chain joins TRBV7-9 and TRBJ1-6, with 9 bases identical to TRBD1. Input material: blood, either unsorted or a sorted T cell fraction (not recorded which). For the CDR3, the DNA is TGTGCCACTTCGGACAGGGGATCTTCACCCCTCCACTTT. Translation: CATSDRGSSPLHF.